The 16 T cell receptor beta chains given below trace back to one sample, sequenced in a study of cytomegalovirus exposure and HLA in healthy donors. The PCR had 60 Vbeta and 13 Jbeta primers. The data were produced by immunoSEQ multiplex PCR, yet TCRdb's version contains in-frame clones alone and is incomplete. The sample yields fewer than 250,000 clones, approximately 80% seen once. Material: PBMCs. All receptors come from a girl under 10 years old in good health and CMV-seronegative.

The chain recombines TRBV4-1 with TRBJ2-4, with TRBD2 matching 11 bases. CDR1 and CDR2 (germline): MGHRA, YSYEKL. The CDR3 totals 15 residues. J gave up 6 bases and V 5 bases, and 6 bases lay outside the gene matches. CDR3 loop: CASSSAGTSGNIQYF. CDR3 nucleotide sequence: TGCGCCAGCAGCAGCGCCGGGACTAGCGGAAACATTCAGTACTTC.

This chain connects TRBV19 to TRBJ1-4; 7 bases map to TRBD1. The junction had 7 bases not matched to a gene; V was cut back by 4 bases and J by 5 bases. From germline, CDR1 is LNHDA and CDR2 SQIVND (reference sequence). The CDR3 is 15 amino acids. The CDR3 nucleotides are TGTGCCAGTAGTACCATAGGGGGCGAAAATGAAAAACTGTTTTTT. Translation gives CASSTIGGENEKLFF.

The chain is built from TRBV11-2 and TRBJ1-2; no clear D gene. There are 14 residues in the CDR3. The V gene's germline CDR1 is SGHAT and CDR2 FQNNGV. The V end lost 1 base, the J end lost 4 bases, and 10 bases lay between the germline ends. CDR3 sequence reads: CASSLGSGSYGYTF. In DNA form, the CDR3 reads TGTGCCAGCAGCTTAGGATCGGGGTCCTATGGCTACACCTTC.

The V call is TRBV6-5, the J call TRBJ2-7; weak D call: TRBD1 (6 bases). Germline CDR1 reads MNHEY; CDR2 reads SVGAGI. Trimming pared 10 bases from V and 7 bases from J, leaving 23 bases between. CDR3 length: 14 amino acids. The CDR3 nucleotides read TGTGCCACCTTCGCACAGGGCCTCGGGAAGGAGCAGTACTTC. As protein: CATFAQGLGKEQYF.

V and J are TRBV19 and TRBJ1-1, with TRBD1 identical over 8 bases. CDR1 is LNHDA and CDR2 is SQIVND in the germline V gene (reference sequence). There are 16 residues in the CDR3. J lost 0 bases, V lost 5 bases, and 8 bases had no gene match. The CDR3 sequence is CASSLGQDFMNTEAFF. The CDR3 DNA is TGTGCCAGTAGTCTGGGACAGGACTTTATGAACACTGAAGCTTTCTTT.

The genes are TRBV6-6 and TRBJ2-1; TRBD2 is a possible D gene (6 bases). Germline V gene data show CDR1 as MNHNY and CDR2 as SVGAGI (reference sequence). The CDR3 contains 14 residues. V was clipped by 5 bases and J by 8 bases, with 16 bases between them. CDR3 region: CASSPGARRDEQFF. The CDR3 DNA follows: TGTGCCAGCAGTCCTGGGGCCCGGAGGGATGAGCAGTTCTTC.

V usage is TRBV29-1 and J usage is TRBJ2-2, with 7 bases fitting TRBD1. After removal of 6 bases from V and 0 bases from J, the junction contained 10 bases not matched to a gene. Germline V gene sequence: CDR1 SQVTM, CDR2 ANQGSEA. The CDR3 loop spans 16 amino acids. CDR3 nucleotides: TGCAGCGTGGTTCATAGGGGGCTGTCGAACACCGGGGAGCTGTTTTTT. It is translated as CSVVHRGLSNTGELFF.

This sequence joins TRBV2 and TRBJ2-5, with 7 bases matching TRBD1. The CDR3 has 15 residues. J lost 1 base, V lost 6 bases, and 8 bases had no gene match. CDR1 SNHLY and CDR2 FYNNEI come from the germline V gene. The CDR3, as DNA: TGTGCCAGCAGGGTCATGGGGACAGTCCAAGAGACCCAGTACTTC. It codes for CASRVMGTVQETQYF.

This clone showed up just once. J is TRBJ1-6 and V is TRBV5-4; no definite D call. The germline gives CDR1 SGHNT, CDR2 YYREEE (reference sequence). Trimming removed 5 bases from V and 0 bases from J, with 12 bases in between. The CDR3 has 16 amino acids. CDR3 nucleotides: TGTGCCAGCAGTTTAAATCCGAGCTCCTATAATTCACCCCTCCACTTT. It specifies CASSLNPSSYNSPLHF.

The chain employs TRBV11-2 and TRBJ2-2, with TRBD2 matching over 7 bases. Looked up from germline, CDR1 is SGHAT and CDR2 is FQNNGV. The CDR3 totals 16 residues. The trim removed 5 bases at V and 1 base at J, leaving 7 bases unmatched. CDR3 residues: CASSPVAGVNTGELFF. The DNA for the CDR3 is TGTGCCAGCAGCCCAGTGGCGGGAGTGAACACCGGGGAGCTGTTTTTT.

The V call is TRBV2, the J call TRBJ2-2; tentatively, D is TRBD2 (7 bases). The germline CDR1 and CDR2 sequences are SNHLY and FYNNEI. Trimming took off 1 base at V and 5 bases at J, with 14 bases between the two ends. The CDR3 loop spans 16 amino acids. As DNA, the CDR3 is TGTGCCAGCAGTGAAGTAGGCAGGGGAGGGACCGGGGAGCTGTTTTTT. Translation gives CASSEVGRGGTGELFF.

The chain uses TRBV6-1 and TRBJ1-2; D is undetermined. V gave up 1 base and J gave up 7 bases, with 10 bases separating them. This CDR3 is built from 13 residues. The germline V gene has CDR1 MNHNS and CDR2 SASEGT. The CDR3: CASSEEPFSGYTF. The CDR3 DNA sequence: TGTGCCAGCAGTGAAGAGCCCTTTAGTGGCTACACCTTC.

The V and J genes are TRBV30 and TRBJ1-5; no reliable D call. Looked up from germline, CDR1 is GTSNPN and CDR2 is SVGIG (reference sequence). V lost 1 base, J lost 4 bases, and 5 bases lay in between. The CDR3 totals 12 residues. In nucleotides, the CDR3 is TGTGCCTGGAGTGACGGGAATCAGCCCCAGCATTTT. Translating gives CAWSDGNQPQHF.

The rearrangement uses TRBV2 and TRBJ1-2; D is unresolved. V gave up 2 bases and J gave up 6 bases, with 13 bases separating them. Germline CDR1 reads SNHLY; CDR2 reads FYNNEI. This CDR3 region has 14 residues. The DNA of the CDR3 is TGTGCCAGCAGTGAAATTACCGCGGGGAATGGCTACACCTTC. It yields the protein CASSEITAGNGYTF.

Only one count was recorded for this clone. The genes are TRBV7-9 and TRBJ1-1; D possibly corresponds to TRBD1 (5 bases). Trimming stripped 2 bases from V and 6 bases from J, with 13 bases between. Germline assignment: CDR1 SEHNR and CDR2 FQNEAQ (reference sequence). The CDR3 has 14 amino acids. The CDR3 region is CASSLTQKGSEAFF. The CDR3 region has the DNA TGTGCCAGCAGCTTAACACAAAAGGGGTCTGAAGCTTTCTTT. Based on the CDR3 plus reference TRBV7-9 and TRBJ1-1, the full variable domain is DTGVSQNPRHKITKRGQNVTFRCDPISEHNRLYWYRQTLGQGPEFLTYFQNEAQLEKSRLLSDRFSAERPKGSFSTLEIQRTEQGDSAMYLCASSLTQKGSEAFFGQGTRLTVV.

The chain is built from TRBV7-9 and TRBJ2-5, with D possibly being TRBD2 (5 bases). The germline V gene encodes CDR1 SEHNR and CDR2 FQNEAQ (reference sequence). The CDR3 is 13 amino acids. The V end was cut by 1 base, the J end by 2 bases, with 5 bases between. DNA of the CDR3: TGTGCCAGCAGCTTAGGACTACAAGAGACCCAGTACTTC. It encodes CASSLGLQETQYF. Looking up the rest from reference TRBV7-9 and TRBJ2-5 gives the full variable domain: DTGVSQNPRHKITKRGQNVTFRCDPISEHNRLYWYRQTLGQGPEFLTYFQNEAQLEKSRLLSDRFSAERPKGSFSTLEIQRTEQGDSAMYLCASSLGLQETQYFGPGTRLLVL.